The 24 T cell receptor beta chains below all came from one sample that was sequenced in a study of T cells in pancreatic ductal adenocarcinoma. Sequencing used immunoSEQ multiplex PCR; TCRdb keeps in-frame clones, though not all of them. The data show about 16,000 clones, 90% to 95% seen once. Surgery without prior neoadjuvant therapy was the treatment of the selected pancreatic ductal adenocarcinoma patients. The sequencing sample was made of PBMCs. The receptor set was obtained from a human donor with pancreatic ductal adenocarcinoma.

The V call is TRBV9, the J call TRBJ2-1, with D perhaps given as TRBD1 or TRBD2 (5 bases each). CDR1 and CDR2 from the germline V gene are SGDLS and YYNGEE. There are 12 residues in the CDR3. V dropped 4 bases and J dropped 7 bases, with 9 bases sitting between them. CDR3 nucleotide sequence: TGTGCCAGCAGCCGGGACCTTAATGAGCAGTTCTTC. This sequence encodes CASSRDLNEQFF.

This clone was detected once. The rearrangement uses TRBV29-1 and TRBJ2-7; TRBD1 or TRBD2 may be the D gene (6 bases each). V was trimmed by 6 bases and J by 1 base, leaving 13 bases between them. Per germline, CDR1 SQVTM and CDR2 ANQGSEA. This CDR3 contains 13 residues. CDR3 amino acids: CSVMGGASYEQYF. DNA for the CDR3: TGCAGCGTGATGGGGGGCGCTTCCTACGAGCAGTACTTC.

This clone was observed once. The V and J genes are TRBV5-1 and TRBJ2-3, with TRBD2 identical over 10 bases. Looked up from germline, CDR1 is SGHRS and CDR2 is YFSETQ. Trimming at V came to 7 bases and at J to 1 base, leaving 6 bases not matched to a gene. The CDR3 consists of 15 residues. The CDR3 nucleotides are TGCGCCAGCGCTGGGCTAGCGGGGGGCACAGATACGCAGTATTTT. Its protein product is CASAGLAGGTDTQYF.

This clone appeared once. This chain joins TRBV6-5 and TRBJ2-2; the D gene could be TRBD1 or TRBD2 (5 bases each). The CDR3 has 15 residues. V lost 6 bases, J lost 1 base, and 12 bases lay in between. Germline lookup yields CDR1 MNHEY and CDR2 SVGAGI. CDR3 sequence (DNA): TGTGCCAGCAGCCGTGGGGGAATGAACACCGGGGAGCTGTTTTTT. Encoded protein: CASSRGGMNTGELFF.

CDR3 sequence reads: CAISEPYSGDGNTEAFF. CDR3 nucleotide sequence: TGTGCCATCAGTGAGCCTTATTCGGGGGATGGGAACACTGAAGCTTTCTTT. This chain uses TRBV10-3 with TRBJ1-1; TRBD1 is a possible D gene (5 bases). CDR1 is ENHRY and CDR2 is SYGVKD in the germline V gene. This CDR3 region has 17 residues. V lost 2 bases, J lost 1 base, and 17 bases lay in between.

The V gene is TRBV6-6, the J gene TRBJ2-1, with a possible D match to TRBD2 (7 bases). Germline CDR1 and CDR2: MNHNY and SVGAGI (reference sequence). Trimming took off 4 bases at V and 8 bases at J, with 15 bases between the two ends. The CDR3 has 14 residues. This CDR3 is CASSSVGGLDEQFF. CDR3 DNA sequence: TGTGCCAGCAGTTCTGTCGGGGGGCTCGATGAGCAGTTCTTC.

V usage is TRBV4-3 and J usage is TRBJ2-7; D perhaps matches TRBD1 (6 bases). Trimming left V 0 bases short and J 0 bases short, with 18 bases between. CDR1 LGHNA and CDR2 YSLEER come from the germline V gene. CDR3 length equals 18 residues. The CDR3: CASSQDLSGVYVSYEQYF. The CDR3 DNA sequence: TGCGCCAGCAGCCAAGATCTGTCAGGGGTCTACGTCTCCTACGAGCAGTACTTC.

J is TRBJ2-1 and V is TRBV5-1; tentatively, D is TRBD1 (6 bases). V dropped 0 bases and J dropped 0 bases, with 10 bases sitting between them. Germline V lookup: CDR1 SGHRS, CDR2 YFSETQ. The CDR3 is 16 residues long. For the CDR3, the DNA is TGCGCCAGCAGCTTGGTCCGGGACATCTCCTACAATGAGCAGTTCTTC. Protein product: CASSLVRDISYNEQFF.

V and J are TRBV7-2 and TRBJ2-4; TRBD1 agrees at 9 bases. The CDR3 consists of 16 residues. Germline CDR1 is SGHTA and CDR2 is FQGNSA. The junction had 5 bases not matched to a gene; V was cut back by 1 base and J by 4 bases. The CDR3 DNA is TGTGCCAGCAGCTTAGTTCCGGGACAGGGTAAAAACATTCAGTACTTC. Its protein product is CASSLVPGQGKNIQYF.

The chain links TRBV7-9 to TRBJ1-4, with a tentative D call TRBD1 (6 bases). Trimming left V 1 base short and J 1 base short, with 13 bases between. The CDR3 runs 17 residues. Germline CDR1 SEHNR, CDR2 FQNEAQ (reference sequence). As DNA, the CDR3 is TGTGCCAGCAGCTTAGGCCAGGGGAGAGGAACTAATGAAAAACTGTTTTTT. It translates to CASSLGQGRGTNEKLFF.

The V call is TRBV19, the J call TRBJ1-1; no reliable D call. Germline CDR1 and CDR2: LNHDA and SQIVND (reference sequence). The CDR3 covers 15 residues. Deletions cut 3 bases from V and 0 bases from J, with 11 bases between. DNA for the CDR3: TGTGCCAGTAGTATTAGGGCACACATGAACACTGAAGCTTTCTTT. Translating it yields CASSIRAHMNTEAFF.

This chain uses TRBV5-4 with TRBJ2-7, with 8 nucleotides matching TRBD1. CDR1 SGHNT and CDR2 YYREEE come from the germline V gene (reference sequence). V was pared by 6 bases and J by 9 bases, with 23 bases of the junction left unmatched. This CDR3 contains 17 residues. The CDR3 is CASTPLGSQGVPRAQYF. The CDR3 DNA sequence: TGTGCCAGCACCCCATTGGGGTCACAGGGGGTTCCCCGAGCGCAGTACTTC.

The chain links TRBV7-9 to TRBJ1-1; no definite D call. The germline V and J ends were trimmed by 5 bases and 1 base, with 20 bases remaining between them. The CDR3 is 17 residues long. Per the germline V gene, CDR1 is SEHNR and CDR2 is FQNEAQ (reference sequence). CDR3 region: CASSPTEGRGRNTEAFF. The CDR3 bases are TGTGCCAGCAGCCCCACGGAGGGTCGTGGCCGGAACACTGAAGCTTTCTTT.

The chain has TRBV28 and TRBJ1-2; TRBD1 might be the D (6 bases). Trimming shortened V by 5 bases and J by 2 bases, and 18 bases separated the two germline ends. This CDR3 is 16 amino acids long. Germline assignment: CDR1 MDHEN and CDR2 SYDVKM. CDR3 in amino acids: CASSAGGEIRNYGYTF. The CDR3 DNA is TGTGCCAGCAGTGCGGGGGGCGAAATTAGGAACTATGGCTACACCTTC.

This clone turned up a few times. The V gene is TRBV7-9, the J gene TRBJ2-5; D is perhaps TRBD2 (6 bases). Germline V gives CDR1 SEHNR, CDR2 FQNEAQ (reference sequence). This CDR3 contains 13 residues. Trimming pared 5 bases from V and 4 bases from J, leaving 11 bases between. CDR3 bases: TGTGCCAGCAGCCGGAGGGCCGGAGAGACCCAGTACTTC. This translates into CASSRRAGETQYF.

This chain joins TRBV7-9 and TRBJ1-2, with TRBD1 matching over 10 bases. The germline CDR1 and CDR2 sequences are SEHNR and FQNEAQ (reference sequence). This CDR3 is built from 15 residues. V was clipped by 7 bases and J by 4 bases; unmatched bases: 9. The chain's CDR3 is CASNHPRQGAYGYTF. The CDR3 nucleotides are TGTGCCAGCAACCATCCACGACAGGGGGCCTATGGCTACACCTTC. Combining the CDR3 with reference TRBV7-9 and TRBJ1-2 gives the whole variable domain DTGVSQNPRHKITKRGQNVTFRCDPISEHNRLYWYRQTLGQGPEFLTYFQNEAQLEKSRLLSDRFSAERPKGSFSTLEIQRTEQGDSAMYLCASNHPRQGAYGYTFGSGTRLTVV.

CDR3 loop: CASSLGTGGPPAYGYTF. CDR3 nucleotides: TGTGCCAGCAGCTTGGGGACAGGGGGCCCCCCAGCGTATGGCTACACCTTC. This rearrangement joins TRBV2 to TRBJ1-2, with TRBD1 matching over 12 bases. The CDR3 is made up of 17 amino acids. With V trimmed by 6 bases and J by 5 bases, 13 bases remained unmatched. Germline V gives CDR1 SNHLY, CDR2 FYNNEI.

The chain links TRBV19 to TRBJ1-6; 9 nucleotides align to TRBD1. This CDR3 comprises 15 residues. J was trimmed by 10 bases and V by 8 bases; bases with no gene match: 12. Looked up from germline, CDR1 is LNHDA and CDR2 is SQIVND (reference sequence). CDR3 DNA: TGTGCCAGTGGCCGGGACAGGGCCGGGGGCTCACCCCTCCACTTT. Its protein product is CASGRDRAGGSPLHF.

This sequence joins TRBV7-2 and TRBJ2-7; a possible D gene is TRBD1 (6 bases). Germline CDR1 SGHTA, CDR2 FQGNSA. Trimming took off 0 bases at V and 3 bases at J, with 12 bases between the two ends. There are 15 residues in the CDR3. The CDR3 DNA reads TGTGCCAGCAGCTTAGCCCCCCTACAGGGCTACGAGCAGTACTTC. This translates into CASSLAPLQGYEQYF.

V gene TRBV27 combines with J gene TRBJ2-5; the match to TRBD2 covers 15 bases. This CDR3 region has 20 residues. Unmatched junction bases numbered 10, after V lost 0 bases and J lost 2 bases. Looked up from germline, CDR1 is MNHEY and CDR2 is SMNVEV (reference sequence). The CDR3 DNA is TGTGCCAGCAGTTTATCAACGGTCGGGGGACTAGCGGGAGGTCAAGAGACCCAGTACTTC. Its protein is CASSLSTVGGLAGGQETQYF.

The chain is built from TRBV19 and TRBJ1-2; D possibly corresponds to TRBD1 (5 bases). The germline V gene encodes CDR1 LNHDA and CDR2 SQIVND (reference sequence). Trimming took off 5 bases at V and 0 bases at J, with 22 bases between the two ends. The CDR3 length is 18 residues. Here the CDR3 DNA reads TGTGCCAGTAGTCTGACTATTCTGATGAGGGGAGCTAACTATGGCTACACCTTC. This translates into CASSLTILMRGANYGYTF. The variable domain in full, completed from reference TRBV19 and TRBJ1-2, reads DGGITQSPKYLFRKEGQNVTLSCEQNLNHDAMYWYRQDPGQGLRLIYYSQIVNDFQKGDIAEGYSVSREKKESFPLTVTSAQKNPTAFYLCASSLTILMRGANYGYTFGSGTRLTVV.

V and J are TRBV27 and TRBJ1-6, with 12 positions matching TRBD1. The CDR3 contains 19 residues. J gave up 9 bases and V 0 bases, and 12 bases lay outside the gene matches. Per germline, CDR1 MNHEY and CDR2 SMNVEV (reference sequence). CDR3 protein: CASSLSRKGQGARGSPLHF. The CDR3 DNA reads TGTGCCAGCAGTTTATCGAGGAAGGGACAGGGGGCCCGTGGTTCACCCCTCCACTTT.

This clone has a single count. The chain combines TRBV11-2 with TRBJ1-4, with a tentative D call TRBD1 (5 bases). Trimming stripped 3 bases from V and 7 bases from J, with 9 bases between. Germline CDR1 is SGHAT and CDR2 is FQNNGV. CDR3 size: 13 residues. CDR3 sequence: CASSFRVGEKLFF. In DNA, the CDR3 is TGTGCCAGCAGCTTCAGGGTGGGTGAAAAACTGTTTTTT.

This clone was seen just once. The V gene is TRBV19, the J gene TRBJ1-1, with a tentative D call TRBD1 (6 bases). The germline V gene encodes CDR1 LNHDA and CDR2 SQIVND (reference sequence). The CDR3 loop spans 13 amino acids. Trimming shortened V by 2 bases and J by 4 bases, and 8 bases separated the two germline ends. DNA of the CDR3: TGTGCCAGTAGTATAAGGGGGGGCACTGAAGCTTTCTTT. Translated: CASSIRGGTEAFF.